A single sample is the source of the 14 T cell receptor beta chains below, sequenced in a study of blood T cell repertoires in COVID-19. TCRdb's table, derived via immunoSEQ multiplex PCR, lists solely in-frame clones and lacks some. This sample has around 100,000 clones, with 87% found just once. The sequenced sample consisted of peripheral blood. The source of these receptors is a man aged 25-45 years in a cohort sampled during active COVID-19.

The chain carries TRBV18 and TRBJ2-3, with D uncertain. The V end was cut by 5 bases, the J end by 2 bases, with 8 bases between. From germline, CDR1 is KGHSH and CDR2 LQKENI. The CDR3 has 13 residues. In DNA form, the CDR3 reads TGTGCCAGCTCAACCGGGTTCACAGATACGCAGTATTTT. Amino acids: CASSTGFTDTQYF.

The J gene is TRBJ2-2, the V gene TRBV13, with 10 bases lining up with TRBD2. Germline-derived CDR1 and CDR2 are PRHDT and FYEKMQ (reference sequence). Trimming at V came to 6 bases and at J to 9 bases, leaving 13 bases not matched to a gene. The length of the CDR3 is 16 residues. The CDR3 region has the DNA TGTGCCAGCAGTCCCGAGCGGGGGGGTCCTACTCGGGAGCTGTTTTTT. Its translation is CASSPERGGPTRELFF.

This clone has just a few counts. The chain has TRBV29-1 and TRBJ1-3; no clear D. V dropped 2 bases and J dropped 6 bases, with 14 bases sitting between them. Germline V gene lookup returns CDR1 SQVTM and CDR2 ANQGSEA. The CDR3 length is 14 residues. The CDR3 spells CSVEFRGTQNTIYF. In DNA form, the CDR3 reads TGCAGCGTTGAATTTCGGGGTACTCAAAACACCATATATTTT. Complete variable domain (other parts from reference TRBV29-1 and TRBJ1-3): SAVISQKPSRDICQRGTSLTIQCQVDSQVTMMFWYRQQPGQSLTLIATANQGSEATYESGFVIDKFPISRPNLTFSTLTVSNMSPEDSSIYLCSVEFRGTQNTIYFGEGSWLTVV.

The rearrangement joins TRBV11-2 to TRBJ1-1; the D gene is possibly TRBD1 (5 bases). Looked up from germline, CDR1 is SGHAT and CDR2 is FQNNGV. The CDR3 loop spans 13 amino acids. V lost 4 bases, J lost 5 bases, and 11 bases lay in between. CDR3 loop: CASSYLGGTEAFF. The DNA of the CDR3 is TGTGCCAGCAGCTATCTTGGGGGGACTGAAGCTTTCTTT. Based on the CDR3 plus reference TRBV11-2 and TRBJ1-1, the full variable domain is EAGVAQSPRYKIIEKRQSVAFWCNPISGHATLYWYQQILGQGPKLLIQFQNNGVVDDSQLPKDRFSAERLKGVDSTLKIQPAKLEDSAVYLCASSYLGGTEAFFGQGTRLTVV.

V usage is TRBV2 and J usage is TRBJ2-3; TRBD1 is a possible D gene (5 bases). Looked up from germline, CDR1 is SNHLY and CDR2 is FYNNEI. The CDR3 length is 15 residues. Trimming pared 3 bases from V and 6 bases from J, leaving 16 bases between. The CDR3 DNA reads TGTGCCAGCAGTGATCGGCAGGGTTTAGGGGATACGCAGTATTTT. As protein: CASSDRQGLGDTQYF.

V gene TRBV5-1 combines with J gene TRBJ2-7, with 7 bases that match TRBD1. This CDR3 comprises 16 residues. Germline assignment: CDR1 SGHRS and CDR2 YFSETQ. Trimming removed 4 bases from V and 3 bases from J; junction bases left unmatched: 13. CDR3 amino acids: CASSGANRGSGYEQYF. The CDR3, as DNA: TGCGCCAGCAGCGGGGCAAACAGGGGAAGTGGCTACGAGCAGTACTTC. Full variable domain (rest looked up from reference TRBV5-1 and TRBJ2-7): KAGVTQTPRYLIKTRGQQVTLSCSPISGHRSVSWYQQTPGQGLQFLFEYFSETQRNKGNFPGRFSGRQFSNSRSEMNVSTLELGDSALYLCASSGANRGSGYEQYFGPGTRLTVT.

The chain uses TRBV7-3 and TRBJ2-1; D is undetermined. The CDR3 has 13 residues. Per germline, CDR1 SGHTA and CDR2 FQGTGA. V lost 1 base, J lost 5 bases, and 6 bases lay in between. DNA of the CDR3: TGTGCCAGCAGCTTAAATCGGGACAATGAGCAGTTCTTC. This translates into CASSLNRDNEQFF. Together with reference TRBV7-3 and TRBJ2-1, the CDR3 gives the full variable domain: GAGVSQTPSNKVTEKGKYVELRCDPISGHTALYWYRQSLGQGPEFLIYFQGTGAADDSGLPNDRFFAVRPEGSVSTLKIQRTERGDSAVYLCASSLNRDNEQFFGPGTRLTVL.

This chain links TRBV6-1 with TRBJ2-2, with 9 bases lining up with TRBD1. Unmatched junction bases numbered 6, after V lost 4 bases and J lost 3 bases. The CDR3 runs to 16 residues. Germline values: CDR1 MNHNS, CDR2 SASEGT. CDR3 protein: CASSGGTGLDTGELFF. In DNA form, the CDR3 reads TGTGCCAGCAGTGGGGGGACAGGGCTGGACACCGGGGAGCTGTTTTTT.

The CDR3 DNA reads as TGTGCCAGCAGCTTGGTAGGACTGAGCTCCTACGAGCAGTACTTC. Amino acid sequence: CASSLVGLSSYEQYF. This chain joins TRBV5-6 and TRBJ2-7, with D possibly matching TRBD2 (5 bases). CDR3 length: 15 residues. V lost 0 bases, J lost 0 bases, and 10 bases lay in between. Germline assignment: CDR1 SGHDT and CDR2 YYEEEE. Using reference TRBV5-6 and TRBJ2-7 for the parts outside the CDR3, the full variable domain is DAGVTQSPTHLIKTRGQQVTLRCSPKSGHDTVSWYQQALGQGPQFIFQYYEEEERQRGNFPDRFSGHQFPNYSSELNVNALLLGDSALYLCASSLVGLSSYEQYFGPGTRLTVT.

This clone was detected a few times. The CDR3 reads CASSHIRGQGNQPQHF. CDR3 DNA: TGCGCCAGCAGCCATATTAGGGGGCAAGGCAATCAGCCCCAGCATTTT. V gene TRBV4-3 combines with J gene TRBJ1-5; 7 bases are shared with TRBD1. Trimming took 3 bases from V and 2 from J; bases not matched to a gene: 7. This CDR3 has 16 amino acids. The germline V gene has CDR1 LGHNA and CDR2 YSLEER.

DNA for the CDR3: TGCGCCAGCAGCTTGGCCACCGGGACAACAAACTATGGCTACACCTTC. Its translation is CASSLATGTTNYGYTF. The genes are TRBV5-1 and TRBJ1-2, with a weak D call TRBD1 (6 bases). The germline CDR1 and CDR2 sequences are SGHRS and YFSETQ. V was clipped by 0 bases and J by 2 bases, with 14 bases between them. This CDR3 comprises 16 residues.

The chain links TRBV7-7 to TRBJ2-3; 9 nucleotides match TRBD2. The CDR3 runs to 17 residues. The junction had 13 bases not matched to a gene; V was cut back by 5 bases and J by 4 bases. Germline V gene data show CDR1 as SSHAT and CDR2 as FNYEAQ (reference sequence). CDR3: CASSPGGRGGISDTQYF. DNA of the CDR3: TGTGCCAGCAGCCCCGGCGGGCGGGGGGGAATCTCAGATACGCAGTATTTT.

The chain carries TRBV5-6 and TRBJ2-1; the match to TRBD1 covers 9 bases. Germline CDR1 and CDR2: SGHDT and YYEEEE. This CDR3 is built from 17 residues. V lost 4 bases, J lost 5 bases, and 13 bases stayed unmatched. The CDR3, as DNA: TGTGCCAGCAGCCGGGTCCTACGGGACAGGGACGACAATGAGCAGTTCTTC. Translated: CASSRVLRDRDDNEQFF.

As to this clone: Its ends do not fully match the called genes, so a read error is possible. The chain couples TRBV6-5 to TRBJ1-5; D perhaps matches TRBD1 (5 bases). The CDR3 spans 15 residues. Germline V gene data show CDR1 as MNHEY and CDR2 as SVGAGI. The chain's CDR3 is CASSDSGRGNQPQHF. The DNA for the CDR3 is TGTGCCAGCAGTGACTCAGGGAGAGGCAATCAGCCCCAGCATTTT.